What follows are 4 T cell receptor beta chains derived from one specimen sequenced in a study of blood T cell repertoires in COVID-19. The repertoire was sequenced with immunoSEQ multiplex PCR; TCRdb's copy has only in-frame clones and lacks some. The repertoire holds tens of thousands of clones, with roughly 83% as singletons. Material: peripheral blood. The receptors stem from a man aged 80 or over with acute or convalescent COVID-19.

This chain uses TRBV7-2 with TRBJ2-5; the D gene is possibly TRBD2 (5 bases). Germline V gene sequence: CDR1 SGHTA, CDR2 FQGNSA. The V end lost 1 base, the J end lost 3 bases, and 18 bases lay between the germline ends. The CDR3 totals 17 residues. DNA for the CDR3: TGTGCCAGCAGCTTAGGGAGGCTAAATAGTTTTGAAGAGACCCAGTACTTC. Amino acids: CASSLGRLNSFEETQYF.

The CDR3 DNA is TGTGCCGCGGGACAGGTAGTTGGGTCCTATGGCTACACCTTC. The encoded protein is CAAGQVVGSYGYTF. The chain links TRBV28 to TRBJ1-2; 8 bases match TRBD1. The length of the CDR3 is 14 residues. Germline lookup yields CDR1 MDHEN and CDR2 SYDVKM. J lost 4 bases, V lost 11 bases, and 12 bases had no gene match.

Here the CDR3 reads CASSYFPSRSPLHF. The CDR3 DNA sequence: TGTGCCAGCAGTTACTTCCCAAGTAGATCACCCCTCCACTTT. This rearrangement joins TRBV6-2 or TRBV6-3 to TRBJ1-6, with D uncertain. This CDR3 spans 14 amino acids. Trimming removed 1 base at V and 10 bases at J, with 11 bases between. The germline V gene encodes CDR1 MNHEY and CDR2 SVGEGT.

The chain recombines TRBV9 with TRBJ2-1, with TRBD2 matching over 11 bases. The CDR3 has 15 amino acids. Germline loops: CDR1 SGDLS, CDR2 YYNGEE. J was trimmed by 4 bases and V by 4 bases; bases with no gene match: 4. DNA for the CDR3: TGTGCCAGCAGCCCGAGACTAGCGGGGTACAATGAGCAGTTCTTC. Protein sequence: CASSPRLAGYNEQFF.